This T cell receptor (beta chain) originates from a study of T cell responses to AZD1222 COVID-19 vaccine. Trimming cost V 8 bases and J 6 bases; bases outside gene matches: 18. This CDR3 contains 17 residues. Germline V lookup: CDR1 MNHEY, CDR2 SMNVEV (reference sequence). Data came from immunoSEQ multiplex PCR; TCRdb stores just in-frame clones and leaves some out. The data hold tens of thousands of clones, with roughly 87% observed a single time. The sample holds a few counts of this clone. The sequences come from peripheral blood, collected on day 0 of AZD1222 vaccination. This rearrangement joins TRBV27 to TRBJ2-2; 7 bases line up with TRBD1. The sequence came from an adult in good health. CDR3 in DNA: TGTGCCAGCTCGAAGGTCCAGGGGGTAACGCACTCCGGGGAGCTGTTTTTT. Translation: CASSKVQGVTHSGELFF.